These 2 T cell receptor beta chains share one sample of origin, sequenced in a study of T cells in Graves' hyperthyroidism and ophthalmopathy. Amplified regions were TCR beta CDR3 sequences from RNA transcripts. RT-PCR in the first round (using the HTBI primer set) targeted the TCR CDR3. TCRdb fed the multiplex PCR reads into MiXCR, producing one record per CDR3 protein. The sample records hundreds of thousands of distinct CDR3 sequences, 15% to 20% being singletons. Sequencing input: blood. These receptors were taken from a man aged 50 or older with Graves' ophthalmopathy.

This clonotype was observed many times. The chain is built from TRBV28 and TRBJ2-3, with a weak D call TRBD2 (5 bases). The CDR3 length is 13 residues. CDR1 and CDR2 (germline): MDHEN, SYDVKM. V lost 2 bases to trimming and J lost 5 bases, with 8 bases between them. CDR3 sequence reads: CASSLLGGDTQYF. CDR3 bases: TGTGCCAGCAGTTTACTCGGAGGAGATACGCAGTATTTT.

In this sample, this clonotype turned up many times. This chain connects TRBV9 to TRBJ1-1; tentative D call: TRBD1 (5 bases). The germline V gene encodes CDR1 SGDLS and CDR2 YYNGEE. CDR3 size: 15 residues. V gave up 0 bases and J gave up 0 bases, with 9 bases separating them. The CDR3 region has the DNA TGTGCCAGCAGCGTAGGGGGGGGGATGAACACTGAAGCTTTCTTT. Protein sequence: CASSVGGGMNTEAFF.